These 20 T cell receptor beta chains share one sample of origin, sequenced in a study of blood T cells in healthy people across ages. Alongside a J-beta primer mix, a sample-barcoded 5' primer served in a second PCR lasting about 6 to 12 cycles. One entry per CDR3 protein results from TCRdb running MiXCR on the 5' RACE reads. The sample has roughly 1.4 million distinct CDR3 sequences, 55% to 75% seen once; the top ten hold over 6.5%. The sequencing sample was made of blood. These receptors originate from a man aged 18 to 30 in good health.

Only one count was recorded for this clonotype. The chain combines TRBV6-6 with TRBJ2-5; TRBD2 aligns across 13 bases. Trimming took 6 bases from V and 4 from J; bases not matched to a gene: 11. The CDR3 is 17 amino acids. Germline assignment: CDR1 MNHNY and CDR2 SVGAGI (reference sequence). The CDR3 DNA is TGTGCCAGCAGCCTAGGGACTAGCGGGGAGGACACAGAGACCCAGTACTTC. Protein sequence: CASSLGTSGEDTETQYF.

This clonotype was seen just once. The chain couples TRBV12-3 or TRBV12-4 to TRBJ1-2; D is perhaps TRBD1 (5 bases). The CDR3 runs to 15 residues. Trimming removed 1 base from V and 4 bases from J, with 13 bases in between. The CDR3: CASSLGPGTVYGYTF. In nucleotides, the CDR3 is TGTGCCAGCAGTTTAGGCCCCGGGACGGTCTATGGCTACACCTTC.

This chain uses TRBV27 with TRBJ2-1; 7 bases map to TRBD2. The trim removed 3 bases at V and 8 bases at J, leaving 7 bases unmatched. CDR1 is MNHEY and CDR2 is SMNVEV in the germline V gene (reference sequence). The CDR3 is 14 residues long. The CDR3 is CASSFSGRGDEQFF. The CDR3, as DNA: TGTGCCAGCAGTTTTTCGGGGAGGGGCGATGAGCAGTTCTTC.

V gene TRBV29-1 combines with J gene TRBJ2-7, with D possibly matching TRBD1 (8 bases). Looked up from germline, CDR1 is SQVTM and CDR2 is ANQGSEA. V dropped 5 bases and J dropped 3 bases, with 38 bases sitting between them. There are 21 residues in the CDR3. CDR3 coding DNA: TGCAGCGTTAGCGGGACAGGCCTAGGATCCCAGGTTCTAGACAATCACTACGAGCAGTACTTC. Protein: CSVSGTGLGSQVLDNHYEQYF.

V is TRBV12-3 or TRBV12-4 and J is TRBJ1-4; tentatively, D is TRBD1 (5 bases). CDR3 length: 15 residues. The V gene lost 6 bases and the J gene lost 5 bases, with 16 bases spanning the gap. In DNA form, the CDR3 reads TGTGCCAGCAGGGACGGCGGGGGAGAAAATGAAAAACTGTTTTTT. This gives the protein CASRDGGGENEKLFF.

This clonotype was recorded a few times. At one end the junction does not follow the germline gene, possibly because of a read error. This chain links TRBV20-1 with TRBJ2-1; 12 nucleotides agree with TRBD2. The CDR3 loop spans 10 amino acids. Germline CDR1 DFQATT, CDR2 SNEGSKA (reference sequence). The CDR3 coding sequence is TGCAGGGCTAGCGGGGGGGGAAAGTTCTTC. Its translation: CRASGGGKFF.

V gene TRBV12-3 or TRBV12-4 combines with J gene TRBJ1-4; D remains unclear. The CDR3 spans 16 residues. Between the trimmed V and J ends, which lost 5 bases and 0 bases, there was a span of 13 bases. CDR3 region: CASSASSSATNEKLFF. The CDR3 nucleotides read TGTGCCAGCAGTGCCAGTTCTTCTGCAACTAATGAAAAACTGTTTTTT.

This chain connects TRBV11-2 to TRBJ1-1; 7 nucleotides line up with TRBD1. Looked up from germline, CDR1 is SGHAT and CDR2 is FQNNGV. The CDR3 consists of 14 residues. V lost 6 bases and J lost 3; bases outside the gene matches: 7. CDR3: CASSPQGLDTEAFF. In nucleotides, the CDR3 is TGTGCCAGCAGTCCACAGGGGTTAGACACTGAAGCTTTCTTT.

This clonotype was observed a few times. The gene calls are TRBV20-1 and TRBJ1-2; D uncertain. Germline V gene data show CDR1 as DFQATT and CDR2 as SNEGSKA (reference sequence). The CDR3 is 12 residues long. Trimming shortened V by 5 bases and J by 8 bases, and 15 bases separated the two germline ends. The CDR3 coding sequence is TGCAGTGCTGAGAGCTCTCGGACCGGCTACACCTTC. It translates to CSAESSRTGYTF.

The rearrangement joins TRBV6-6 to TRBJ2-3; D possibly corresponds to TRBD1 (6 bases). Germline assignment: CDR1 MNHNY and CDR2 SVGAGI (reference sequence). The V gene lost 2 bases and the J gene lost 6 bases, with 15 bases spanning the gap. This CDR3 is 15 amino acids long. The CDR3 protein is CASSYIIDRSDTQYF. The CDR3 DNA follows: TGTGCCAGCAGTTACATCATCGACAGGTCGGATACGCAGTATTTT.

The CDR3 nucleotides are TGCAGTGCTGGGGTATTCAATGAGCAGTTCTTC. This encodes CSAGVFNEQFF. J is TRBJ2-1 and V is TRBV20-1, with D uncertain. CDR3 length: 11 residues. CDR1 and CDR2 (germline): DFQATT, SNEGSKA (reference sequence). V gave up 5 bases and J gave up 6 bases, with 8 bases separating them.

This clonotype was seen only a few times. V and J are TRBV15 and TRBJ1-3; D remains unclear. CDR1 and CDR2 (germline): LNHNV, YYDKDF (reference sequence). The CDR3 has 15 residues. V was trimmed by 0 bases and J by 1 base, leaving 7 bases between them. CDR3 coding DNA: TGTGCCACCAGCAGAGATAGAGGGTCTGGAAACACCATATATTTT. It yields the protein CATSRDRGSGNTIYF.

This clonotype was observed a handful of times. The chain employs TRBV6-6 and TRBJ1-6; TRBD1 might be the D (6 bases). In germline, CDR1 is MNHNY, CDR2 SVGAGI (reference sequence). The length of the CDR3 is 15 residues. V was trimmed by 0 bases and J by 9 bases, leaving 12 bases between them. CDR3 amino acids: CASSYSAGAGSPLHF. CDR3 coding DNA: TGTGCCAGCAGTTACTCAGCGGGGGCTGGTTCACCCCTCCACTTT.

This clonotype has only a few counts. A read error may be the cause here, since a much bigger clone is one base away. The rearrangement joins TRBV11-2 to TRBJ2-1; D is unresolved. Germline V gene lookup returns CDR1 SGHAT and CDR2 FQNNGV. The CDR3 runs to 13 residues. The V and J ends lost 9 bases and 8 bases respectively, with 17 bases between them. The CDR3 is CASLRSGEDEQFF. CDR3 sequence (DNA): TGTGCCAGTCTTAGATCAGGTGAGGATGAGCAGTTCTTC.

This clonotype was counted between two and nine times. The chain joins TRBV7-2 to TRBJ2-5, with D tentatively TRBD1 or TRBD2 (6 bases each). Looked up from germline, CDR1 is SGHTA and CDR2 is FQGNSA. Trimming cost V 5 bases and J 5 bases, with 21 bases left between them. CDR3 length: 16 amino acids. CDR3 loop: CASSAPFRGPWETQYF. Written as DNA, the CDR3 is TGTGCCAGCAGCGCACCTTTCCGGGGGCCCTGGGAGACCCAGTACTTC.

This clonotype was seen only a few times. The rearrangement links TRBV20-1 to TRBJ2-7; tentatively, D is TRBD1 or TRBD2 (5 bases each). Trimming cost V 3 bases and J 3 bases, with 27 bases left between them. Germline V gene lookup returns CDR1 DFQATT and CDR2 SNEGSKA (reference sequence). The CDR3 has 18 residues. The CDR3 coding sequence is TGCAGTGCTAGTGATACTCCGGGACCTCGAATGGAAATCTACGAGCAGTACTTC. As protein: CSASDTPGPRMEIYEQYF.

With regard to this clonotype: Relative to the germline gene, one junction end is altered; a read error may explain this. The chain joins TRBV7-2 to TRBJ2-3, with D perhaps TRBD2 (6 bases). The CDR3 is 12 residues long. CDR1 is SGHTA, CDR2 FQGNSA, per germline. The CDR3 DNA follows: TGTGCCGGCAGCTTAAACGGGGGAACTCAGTATTTT. Its protein is CAGSLNGGTQYF.

J is TRBJ1-6 and V is TRBV12-3 or TRBV12-4; perhaps TRBD1 as D (6 bases). Trimming took off 6 bases at V and 6 bases at J, with 12 bases between the two ends. CDR3 size: 14 residues. CDR3 nucleotides: TGTGCCAGCAGAAGGGGGGGAGTTAATTCACCCCTCCACTTT. This codes for CASRRGGVNSPLHF.

The CDR3 bases are TGTGCCAGCAGTTCATCAGGGCAGAGCTCCTACAATGAGCAGTTCTTC. Its translation is CASSSSGQSSYNEQFF. V is TRBV28 and J is TRBJ2-1; the D gene is possibly TRBD1 (5 bases). Trimming left V 4 bases short and J 0 bases short, with 13 bases between. CDR1 MDHEN and CDR2 SYDVKM come from the germline V gene. CDR3 length equals 16 residues.

As to this clonotype: An end of the junction differs from the germline gene, which may be a read error. The genes are TRBV5-1 and TRBJ2-7; no firm D call. Germline-derived CDR1 and CDR2 are SGHRS and YFSETQ. The CDR3 spans 13 residues. Here the CDR3 DNA reads TGCGCCTGCAGCTTAGGGCCTTCCTACGAGCAGTACTTC. This translates into CACSLGPSYEQYF. Full variable domain (rest looked up from reference TRBV5-1 and TRBJ2-7): KAGVTQTPRYLIKTRGQQVTLSCSPISGHRSVSWYQQTPGQGLQFLFEYFSETQRNKGNFPGRFSGRQFSNSRSEMNVSTLELGDSALYLCACSLGPSYEQYFGPGTRLTVT.